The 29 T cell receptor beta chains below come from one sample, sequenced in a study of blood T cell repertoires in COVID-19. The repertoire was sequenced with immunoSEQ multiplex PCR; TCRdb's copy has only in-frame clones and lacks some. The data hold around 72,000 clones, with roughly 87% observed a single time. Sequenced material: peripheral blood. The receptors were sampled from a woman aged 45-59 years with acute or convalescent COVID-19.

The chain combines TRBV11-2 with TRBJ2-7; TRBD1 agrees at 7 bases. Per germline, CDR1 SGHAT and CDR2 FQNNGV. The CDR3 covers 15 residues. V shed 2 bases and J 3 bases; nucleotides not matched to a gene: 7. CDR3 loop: CASSLSGRGFYEQYF. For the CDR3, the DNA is TGTGCCAGCAGCTTAAGCGGCAGGGGGTTCTACGAGCAGTACTTC.

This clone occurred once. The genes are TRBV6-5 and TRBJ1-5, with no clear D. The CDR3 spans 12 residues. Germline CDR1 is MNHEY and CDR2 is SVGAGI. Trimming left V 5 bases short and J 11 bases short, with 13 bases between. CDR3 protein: CASSPEGESQHF. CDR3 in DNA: TGTGCCAGCAGTCCCGAGGGAGAGTCCCAGCATTTT.

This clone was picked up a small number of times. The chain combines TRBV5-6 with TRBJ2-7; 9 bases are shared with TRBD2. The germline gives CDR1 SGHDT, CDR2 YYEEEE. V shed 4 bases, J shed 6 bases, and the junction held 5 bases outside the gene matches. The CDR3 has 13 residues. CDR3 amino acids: CASSGGLAREQYF. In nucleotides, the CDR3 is TGTGCCAGCAGCGGGGGACTAGCCCGCGAGCAGTACTTC.

DNA for the CDR3: TGTGCCAGCTCACTTCAGCAAGGGACAGGACGCTCTAATGAAAAACTGTTTTTT. It translates to CASSLQQGTGRSNEKLFF. This rearrangement joins TRBV18 to TRBJ1-4; 8 bases align to TRBD1. Germline V gives CDR1 KGHSH, CDR2 LQKENI. The CDR3 is made up of 18 amino acids. V was pared by 4 bases and J by 3 bases, with 13 bases of the junction left unmatched.

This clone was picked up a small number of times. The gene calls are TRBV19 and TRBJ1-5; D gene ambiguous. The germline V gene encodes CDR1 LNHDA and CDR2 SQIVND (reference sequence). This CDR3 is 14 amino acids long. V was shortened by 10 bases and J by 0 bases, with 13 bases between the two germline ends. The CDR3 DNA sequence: TGTGCCACTAAACGGGAGAATAGCAATCAGCCCCAGCATTTT. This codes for CATKRENSNQPQHF.

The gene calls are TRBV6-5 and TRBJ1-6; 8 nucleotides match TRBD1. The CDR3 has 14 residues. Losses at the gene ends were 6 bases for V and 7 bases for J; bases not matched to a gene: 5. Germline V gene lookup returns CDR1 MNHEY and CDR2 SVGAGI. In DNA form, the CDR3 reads TGTGCCAGCAGGTCAGGGGGCTGGAATTCACCCCTCCACTTT. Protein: CASRSGGWNSPLHF.

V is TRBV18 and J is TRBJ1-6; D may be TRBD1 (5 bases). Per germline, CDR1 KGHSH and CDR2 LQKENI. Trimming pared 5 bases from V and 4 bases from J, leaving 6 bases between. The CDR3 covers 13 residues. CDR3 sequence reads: CASSSGYNSPLHF. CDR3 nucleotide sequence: TGTGCCAGCTCATCAGGGTATAATTCACCCCTCCACTTT.

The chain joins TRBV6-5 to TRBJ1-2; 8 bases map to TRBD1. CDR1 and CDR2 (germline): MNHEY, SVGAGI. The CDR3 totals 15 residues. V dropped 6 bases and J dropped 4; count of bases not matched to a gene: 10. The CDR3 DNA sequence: TGTGCCAGCAGCACAGGGGGGATCACTCTCTATGGCTACACCTTC. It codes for CASSTGGITLYGYTF.

The CDR3 region is CASKRGGLQETQYF. The CDR3 DNA reads as TGTGCCAGCAAGCGCGGCGGCCTCCAAGAGACCCAGTACTTC. The chain links TRBV2 to TRBJ2-5, with D unresolved. Deletions cut 7 bases from V and 1 base from J, with 13 bases between. Germline CDR1 and CDR2: SNHLY and FYNNEI. This CDR3 has 14 residues.

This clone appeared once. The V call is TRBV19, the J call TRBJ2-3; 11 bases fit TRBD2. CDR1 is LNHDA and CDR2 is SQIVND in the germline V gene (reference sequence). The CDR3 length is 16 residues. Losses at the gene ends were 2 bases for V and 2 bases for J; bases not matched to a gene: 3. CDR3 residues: CASSILAGGITDTQYF. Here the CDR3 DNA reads TGTGCCAGTAGTATATTAGCGGGAGGGATCACAGATACGCAGTATTTT.

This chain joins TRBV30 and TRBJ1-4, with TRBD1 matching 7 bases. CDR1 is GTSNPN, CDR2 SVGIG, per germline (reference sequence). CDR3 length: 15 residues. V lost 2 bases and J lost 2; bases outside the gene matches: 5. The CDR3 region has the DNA TGTGCCTGGAGTCCCGACAGGGCGACTAATGAAAAACTGTTTTTT. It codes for CAWSPDRATNEKLFF.

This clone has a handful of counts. The CDR3 DNA follows: TGTGCCAGCAGCCGGACTAGCGGGGGGGCTTTGCTCGGGGAGCTGTTTTTT. Residues: CASSRTSGGALLGELFF. The chain has TRBV3-1 (or the pseudogene TRBV3-2) and TRBJ2-2; 15 bases align to TRBD2. The CDR3 is 17 residues long. Germline V gene lookup returns CDR1 LGHDT and CDR2 YNNKEL (reference sequence). The V and J ends lost 4 bases and 7 bases, in that order; junction bases with no gene match: 7.

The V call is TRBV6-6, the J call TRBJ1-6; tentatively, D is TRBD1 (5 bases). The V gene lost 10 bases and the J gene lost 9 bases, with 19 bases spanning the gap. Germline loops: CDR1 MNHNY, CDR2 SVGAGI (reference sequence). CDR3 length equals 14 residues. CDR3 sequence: CAIRGGGETSPLHF. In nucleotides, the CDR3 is TGTGCCATACGCGGCGGGGGGGAAACTTCACCCCTCCACTTT.

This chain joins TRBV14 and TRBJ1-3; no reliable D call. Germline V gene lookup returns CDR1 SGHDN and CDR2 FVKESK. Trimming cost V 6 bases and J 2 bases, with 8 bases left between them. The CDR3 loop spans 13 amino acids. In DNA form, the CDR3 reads TGTGCCAGCAGACTGAGCCCTGGAAACACCATATATTTT. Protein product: CASRLSPGNTIYF.

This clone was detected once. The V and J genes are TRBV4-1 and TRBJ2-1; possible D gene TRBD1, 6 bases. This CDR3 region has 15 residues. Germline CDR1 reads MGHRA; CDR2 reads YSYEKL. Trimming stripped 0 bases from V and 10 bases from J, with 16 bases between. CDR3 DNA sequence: TGCGCCAGCAGCCAAGATGGTTTCAGGGGTGGGGAGCAGTTCTTC. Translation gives CASSQDGFRGGEQFF.

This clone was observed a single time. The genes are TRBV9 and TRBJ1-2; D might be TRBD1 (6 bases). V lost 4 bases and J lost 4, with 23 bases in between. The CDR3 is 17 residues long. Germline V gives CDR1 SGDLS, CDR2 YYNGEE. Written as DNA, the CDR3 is TGTGCCAGCAGCCCCCAGGGTGCAGGGGTTGGAAGCTATGGCTACACCTTC. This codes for CASSPQGAGVGSYGYTF.

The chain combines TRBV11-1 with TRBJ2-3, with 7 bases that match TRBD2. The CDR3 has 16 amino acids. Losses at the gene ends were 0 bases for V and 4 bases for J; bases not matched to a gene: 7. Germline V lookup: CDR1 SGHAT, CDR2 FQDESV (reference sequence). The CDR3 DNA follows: TGTGCCAGCAGCTTAGCGTCTGGGGGAGGGTCAGATACGCAGTATTTT. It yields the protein CASSLASGGGSDTQYF.

In DNA form, the CDR3 reads TGTGCCAGCAGCTTAATAGGCGACATGAACTCCTACGAGCAGTACTTC. It codes for CASSLIGDMNSYEQYF. The genes are TRBV7-2 and TRBJ2-7; no reliable D call. Germline V gives CDR1 SGHTA, CDR2 FQGNSA. This CDR3 has 16 amino acids. The V end lost 2 bases, the J end lost 0 bases, and 14 bases lay between the germline ends. The full variable domain, in which reference TRBV7-2 and TRBJ2-7 provide the parts outside the CDR3, is GAGVSQSPSNKVTEKGKDVELRCDPISGHTALYWYRQSLGQGLEFLIYFQGNSAPDKSGLPSDRFSAERTGGSVSTLTIQRTQQEDSAVYLCASSLIGDMNSYEQYFGPGTRLTVT.

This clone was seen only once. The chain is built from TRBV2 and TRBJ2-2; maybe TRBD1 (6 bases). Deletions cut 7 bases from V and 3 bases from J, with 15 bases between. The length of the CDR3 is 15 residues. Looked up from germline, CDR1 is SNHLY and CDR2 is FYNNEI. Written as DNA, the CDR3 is TGTGCCAGCATGGGGGCGCTGAGGTACACCGGGGAGCTGTTTTTT. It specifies CASMGALRYTGELFF.

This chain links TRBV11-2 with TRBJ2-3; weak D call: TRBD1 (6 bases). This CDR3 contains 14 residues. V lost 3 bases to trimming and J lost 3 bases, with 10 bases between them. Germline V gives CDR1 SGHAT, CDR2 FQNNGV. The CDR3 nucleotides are TGTGCCAGCAGCTTCTTAGGGGGTACAGATACGCAGTATTTT. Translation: CASSFLGGTDTQYF. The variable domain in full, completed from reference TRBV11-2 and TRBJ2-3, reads EAGVAQSPRYKIIEKRQSVAFWCNPISGHATLYWYQQILGQGPKLLIQFQNNGVVDDSQLPKDRFSAERLKGVDSTLKIQPAKLEDSAVYLCASSFLGGTDTQYFGPGTRLTVL.

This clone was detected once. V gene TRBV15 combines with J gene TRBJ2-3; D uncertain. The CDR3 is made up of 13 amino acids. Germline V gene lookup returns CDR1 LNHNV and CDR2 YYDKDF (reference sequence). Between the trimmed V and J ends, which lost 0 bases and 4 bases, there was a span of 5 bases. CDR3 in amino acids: CATSRETADTQYF. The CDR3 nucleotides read TGTGCCACCAGCAGAGAAACAGCAGATACGCAGTATTTT.

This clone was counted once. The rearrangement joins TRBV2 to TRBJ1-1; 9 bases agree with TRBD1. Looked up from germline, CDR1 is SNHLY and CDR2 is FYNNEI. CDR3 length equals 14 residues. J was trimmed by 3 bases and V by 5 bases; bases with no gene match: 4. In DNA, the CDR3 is TGTGCCAGCAGTCCGGGACAGGGTTACACTGAAGCTTTCTTT. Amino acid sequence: CASSPGQGYTEAFF.

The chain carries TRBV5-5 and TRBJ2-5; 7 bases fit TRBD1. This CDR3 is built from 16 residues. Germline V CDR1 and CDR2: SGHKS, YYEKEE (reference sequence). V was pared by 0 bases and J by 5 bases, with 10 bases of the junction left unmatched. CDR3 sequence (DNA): TGTGCCAGCAGCTTGGTAGGGGACAGAACTGCGGAGACCCAGTACTTC. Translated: CASSLVGDRTAETQYF. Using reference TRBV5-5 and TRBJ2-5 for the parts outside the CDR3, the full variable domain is DAGVTQSPTHLIKTRGQQVTLRCSPISGHKSVSWYQQVLGQGPQFIFQYYEKEERGRGNFPDRFSARQFPNYSSELNVNALLLGDSALYLCASSLVGDRTAETQYFGPGTRLLVL.

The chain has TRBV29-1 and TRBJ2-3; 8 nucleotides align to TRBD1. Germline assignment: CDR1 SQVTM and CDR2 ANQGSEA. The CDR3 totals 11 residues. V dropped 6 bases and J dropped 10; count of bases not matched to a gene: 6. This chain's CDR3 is CSVTRQGPQYF. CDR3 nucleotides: TGCAGCGTGACTCGACAGGGGCCGCAGTATTTT.

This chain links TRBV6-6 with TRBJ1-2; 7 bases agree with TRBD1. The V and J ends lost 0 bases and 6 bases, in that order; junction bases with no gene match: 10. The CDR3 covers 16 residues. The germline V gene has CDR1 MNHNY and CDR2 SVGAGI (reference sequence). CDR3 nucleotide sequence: TGTGCCAGCAGTTACTCGGCGGGACAGATTAGGGATGGCTACACCTTC. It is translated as CASSYSAGQIRDGYTF.

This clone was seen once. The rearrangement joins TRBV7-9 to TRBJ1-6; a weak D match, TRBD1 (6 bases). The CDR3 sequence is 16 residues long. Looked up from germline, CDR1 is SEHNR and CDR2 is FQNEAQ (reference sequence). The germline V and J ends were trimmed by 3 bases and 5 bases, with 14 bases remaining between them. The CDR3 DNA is TGTGCCAGCAGCTTCCCGCTGGCAGGGGATAATTCACCCCTCCACTTT. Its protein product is CASSFPLAGDNSPLHF.

The CDR3 region is CASSASSLLAGGNTDTQYF. CDR3 sequence (DNA): TGTGCCAGCAGCGCGTCCTCCTTACTAGCGGGGGGGAACACAGATACGCAGTATTTT. The chain recombines TRBV9 with TRBJ2-3; 13 bases fit TRBD2. CDR3 length equals 19 residues. From germline, CDR1 is SGDLS and CDR2 YYNGEE. The ends lost 3 bases at V and 2 bases at J; junction bases unmatched: 12.

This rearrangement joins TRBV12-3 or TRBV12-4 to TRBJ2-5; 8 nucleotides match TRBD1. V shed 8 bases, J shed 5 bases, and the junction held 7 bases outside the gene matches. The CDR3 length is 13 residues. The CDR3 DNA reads TGTGCCAGCGACCCAGGGGGCTCGGAGACCCAGTACTTC. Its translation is CASDPGGSETQYF.

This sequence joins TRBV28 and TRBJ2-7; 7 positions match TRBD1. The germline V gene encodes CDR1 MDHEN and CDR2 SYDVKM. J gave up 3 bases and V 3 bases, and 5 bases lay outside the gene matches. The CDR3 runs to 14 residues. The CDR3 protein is CASSFRTGHYEQYF. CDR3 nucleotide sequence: TGTGCCAGCAGTTTCAGGACAGGCCACTACGAGCAGTACTTC.